Listed here are 15 T cell receptor beta chains from one sample, sequenced in a study of blood T cell repertoires in COVID-19. Assay used: immunoSEQ multiplex PCR; TCRdb lists only in-frame clones, some missing. The table includes around 220,000 clones, almost 90% detected once. Material: PBMCs or T cells enriched from blood (not recorded which). The receptors were gathered from a woman aged 50 to 60 with acute COVID-19.

In nucleotides, the CDR3 is TGTGCCAGCAGCGGATCCGGGACTCCTACTCATACGCAGTATTTT. Translated: CASSGSGTPTHTQYF. This chain links TRBV9 with TRBJ2-3; perhaps TRBD2 as D (6 bases). CDR1 and CDR2 from the germline V gene are SGDLS and YYNGEE. This CDR3 region has 15 residues. V was pared by 3 bases and J by 7 bases, with 18 bases between.

The V gene is TRBV28, the J gene TRBJ1-1; the D is unclear. CDR1 and CDR2 from the germline V gene are MDHEN and SYDVKM. The CDR3 extends over 15 amino acids. Trimming stripped 3 bases from V and 4 bases from J, with 15 bases between. The CDR3 DNA reads TGTGCCAGCAGTTTCCTTAACATCCGGGGCACTGAAGCTTTCTTT. Encoded protein: CASSFLNIRGTEAFF.

The J gene is TRBJ1-2, the V gene TRBV29-1; tentative D call: TRBD1 (5 bases). Per the germline V gene, CDR1 is SQVTM and CDR2 is ANQGSEA. Trimming cost V 4 bases and J 7 bases, with 16 bases left between them. The CDR3 extends over 13 amino acids. This CDR3 is CSVGGGGVRGYTF. The CDR3 DNA is TGCAGCGTTGGGGGCGGGGGAGTTCGTGGCTACACCTTC.

The rearrangement joins TRBV20-1 to TRBJ2-7, with 7 bases lining up with TRBD2. The CDR3 runs to 11 residues. Germline V CDR1 and CDR2: DFQATT, SNEGSKA (reference sequence). J gave up 3 bases and V 8 bases, and 4 bases lay outside the gene matches. This CDR3 is CSLGLLYEQYF. CDR3 in DNA: TGCAGTTTGGGACTACTCTACGAGCAGTACTTC.

The chain links TRBV5-4 to TRBJ2-7; perhaps TRBD1 as D (6 bases). The CDR3 extends over 14 amino acids. Trimming removed 1 base from V and 2 bases from J, with 10 bases in between. Germline CDR1 is SGHNT and CDR2 is YYREEE (reference sequence). CDR3 coding DNA: TGTGCCAGCAGCTTGCGGCAGGGGCCCTACGAGCAGTACTTC. Translation gives CASSLRQGPYEQYF.

The V call is TRBV5-8, the J call TRBJ2-3; 7 bases line up with TRBD2. There are 16 residues in the CDR3. The germline V gene has CDR1 SGHTS and CDR2 YDEGEE. V was clipped by 5 bases and J by 4 bases; unmatched bases: 13. CDR3 in amino acids: CASSPMTGAGADTQYF. CDR3 in DNA: TGTGCCAGCAGTCCGATGACTGGGGCGGGGGCAGATACGCAGTATTTT.

V and J are TRBV5-5 and TRBJ2-1, with D perhaps matching TRBD2 (6 bases). The length of the CDR3 is 16 residues. V gave up 0 bases and J gave up 4 bases, with 14 bases separating them. Germline-derived CDR1 and CDR2 are SGHKS and YYEKEE (reference sequence). The CDR3 protein is CASSLGLTSLYNEQFF. The CDR3 region has the DNA TGTGCCAGCAGCTTGGGGTTGACTAGTCTATACAATGAGCAGTTCTTC.

The chain combines TRBV30 with TRBJ2-7, with 7 nucleotides matching TRBD2. Germline V lookup: CDR1 GTSNPN, CDR2 SVGIG (reference sequence). The CDR3 contains 13 residues. The trim removed 3 bases at V and 0 bases at J, leaving 2 bases unmatched. CDR3 sequence (DNA): TGTGCCTGGAGCCGGGACTACTCCTACGAGCAGTACTTC. Protein sequence: CAWSRDYSYEQYF.

The chain links TRBV19 to TRBJ1-5; 7 nucleotides align to TRBD1. Trimming cost V 0 bases and J 5 bases; bases outside gene matches: 10. The length of the CDR3 is 17 residues. Germline V gene lookup returns CDR1 LNHDA and CDR2 SQIVND (reference sequence). For the CDR3, the DNA is TGTGCCAGTAGTATAGATCCTTTGACAGGGCCATATCAGCCCCAGCATTTT. It encodes CASSIDPLTGPYQPQHF.

This clone was detected only a few times. CDR3 region: CASSQDQLAANTGELFF. CDR3 nucleotide sequence: TGCGCCAGCAGCCAAGATCAACTAGCGGCGAACACCGGGGAGCTGTTTTTT. V gene TRBV4-1 combines with J gene TRBJ2-2; 8 bases are shared with TRBD2. This CDR3 region has 17 residues. Germline V lookup: CDR1 MGHRA, CDR2 YSYEKL. J gave up 0 bases and V 0 bases, and 3 bases lay outside the gene matches.

The rearrangement links TRBV5-5 to TRBJ2-1; TRBD2 is a possible D gene (6 bases). CDR3 size: 17 residues. V was shortened by 4 bases and J by 7 bases, with 24 bases between the two germline ends. CDR1 is SGHKS and CDR2 is YYEKEE in the germline V gene (reference sequence). This chain's CDR3 is CASSRVGVSGTVNEQFF. CDR3 in DNA: TGTGCCAGCAGCAGAGTTGGAGTTAGCGGAACGGTGAATGAGCAGTTCTTC.

The chain uses TRBV4-1 and TRBJ1-2; maybe TRBD1 (5 bases). Germline V gene data show CDR1 as MGHRA and CDR2 as YSYEKL. Trimming stripped 0 bases from V and 5 bases from J, with 7 bases between. The CDR3 spans 13 residues. CDR3 bases: TGCGCCAGCAGCCAAGATCGGGGGTATGGCTACACCTTC. Amino acids: CASSQDRGYGYTF.

The rearrangement links TRBV9 to TRBJ2-3; D remains unclear. This CDR3 is built from 14 residues. Germline loops: CDR1 SGDLS, CDR2 YYNGEE. The V and J ends lost 4 bases and 5 bases respectively, with 14 bases between them. CDR3 region: CASSSDGRRDTQYF. The DNA for the CDR3 is TGTGCCAGCAGCTCCGATGGTCGCAGAGATACGCAGTATTTT.

This chain links TRBV3-1 (or the pseudogene TRBV3-2) with TRBJ2-1; 12 bases agree with TRBD2. CDR3 length equals 16 residues. Trimming cost V 4 bases and J 2 bases; bases outside gene matches: 3. Germline V lookup: CDR1 LGHDT, CDR2 YNNKEL (reference sequence). CDR3 coding DNA: TGTGCCAGCAGCCGAAGGACTAGCGGGACCTACAATGAGCAGTTCTTC. Its translation: CASSRRTSGTYNEQFF.

The CDR3 sequence is CASSKEEGNSYNEQFF. The CDR3 DNA reads as TGTGCCAGCAGCAAAGAGGAGGGGAACTCCTACAATGAGCAGTTCTTC. The chain couples TRBV21-1 to TRBJ2-1; TRBD2 was called by the table and not checked on the DNA. TRBV21-1 is given as a pseudogene. The CDR3 is 16 amino acids.